One sample yielded the 25 T cell receptor beta chains listed below, sequenced in a study of T cell changes during pregnancy in multiple sclerosis. Produced via immunoSEQ multiplex PCR; TCRdb's table is partial and in-frame only. Of some 45,000 clones in the sample, about 85% were seen once. The sequenced sample was CD4+ T cells from peripheral blood mononuclear cells, obtained after pregnancy. These receptors were taken from a female donor with multiple sclerosis, enrolled in a pregnancy study.

The chain carries TRBV7-9 and TRBJ1-2; 10 bases map to TRBD1. V was clipped by 5 bases and J by 5 bases; unmatched bases: 8. Per the germline V gene, CDR1 is SEHNR and CDR2 is FQNEAQ (reference sequence). This CDR3 comprises 15 residues. As DNA, the CDR3 is TGTGCCAGCAGCGAACAGGACAGGGGGAGTTATGGCTACACCTTC. Amino acid sequence: CASSEQDRGSYGYTF.

This clone was counted only a few times. One end of the junction fails to match germline, which may point to a read error. The V call is TRBV7-3, the J call TRBJ1-2; TRBD1 might be the D (6 bases). The CDR3 length is 14 residues. Germline CDR1 and CDR2: SGHTA and FQGTGA. The DNA for the CDR3 is TGTGCCAGCAGCATCACAGGGACGGGCGGGAGGTTGGCCTTC. This encodes CASSITGTGGRLAF.

V gene TRBV5-1 combines with J gene TRBJ1-1; the D is unclear. Germline V lookup: CDR1 SGHRS, CDR2 YFSETQ. The CDR3 consists of 14 residues. The V end lost 0 bases, the J end lost 6 bases, and 12 bases lay between the germline ends. The CDR3 protein is CASSLVIGIAEAFF. DNA for the CDR3: TGCGCCAGCAGCTTGGTGATCGGGATCGCTGAAGCTTTCTTT.

The chain carries TRBV6-5 and TRBJ2-7; no clear D. V was cut by 8 bases and J by 0 bases, with 11 bases left in between. Germline lookup yields CDR1 MNHEY and CDR2 SVGAGI. The CDR3 runs 13 residues. DNA of the CDR3: TGTGCCAGCTTTAGCCGTAGCTCCTACGAGCAGTACTTC. It translates to CASFSRSSYEQYF.

The rearrangement joins TRBV10-1 to TRBJ1-1, with 7 bases fitting TRBD1. Germline-derived CDR1 and CDR2 are WNHNN and SYGVQD (reference sequence). The trim removed 5 bases at V and 1 base at J, leaving 4 bases unmatched. CDR3 size: 14 residues. CDR3 sequence (DNA): TGCGCCAGCAGTCCCCAGGGGGAGAACACTGAAGCTTTCTTT. Translated, it gives CASSPQGENTEAFF.

Here the CDR3 DNA reads TGTGCCAGCAAACTAGCGGGGGGTCTCCAAACAGATACGCAGTATTTT. This translates into CASKLAGGLQTDTQYF. The chain uses TRBV7-8 and TRBJ2-3; 12 nucleotides line up with TRBD2. This CDR3 is built from 16 residues. J was trimmed by 3 bases and V by 7 bases; bases with no gene match: 8. From germline, CDR1 is SGHVS and CDR2 FQNEAQ.

This clone occurred once. The chain is built from TRBV2 and TRBJ1-1; D might be TRBD1 (6 bases). V lost 5 bases and J lost 7, with 11 bases in between. This CDR3 contains 12 residues. Germline assignment: CDR1 SNHLY and CDR2 FYNNEI. The CDR3 DNA reads TGTGCCAGCAGTAGCCAGGGGAGTGAAGCTTTCTTT. Its protein is CASSSQGSEAFF.

This chain joins TRBV19 and TRBJ1-1; possible D gene TRBD1, 6 bases. This CDR3 comprises 13 residues. V lost 4 bases, J lost 2 bases, and 8 bases lay in between. The germline V gene encodes CDR1 LNHDA and CDR2 SQIVND (reference sequence). The CDR3 sequence is CASSRGPNTEAFF. The DNA of the CDR3 is TGTGCCAGTAGTAGGGGGCCCAACACTGAAGCTTTCTTT.

This chain joins TRBV4-3 and TRBJ1-6, with a possible D match to TRBD1 (5 bases). V lost 1 base and J 9 bases, leaving 10 bases between the germline ends. The germline CDR1 and CDR2 sequences are LGHNA and YSLEER. The CDR3 is made up of 14 amino acids. The CDR3 loop reads CASSQVRVRSPLHF. The DNA for the CDR3 is TGCGCCAGCAGCCAAGTCAGGGTGCGTTCACCCCTCCACTTT.

The chain couples TRBV7-8 to TRBJ2-2; 7 positions match TRBD1. Unmatched junction bases numbered 8, after V lost 4 bases and J lost 0 bases. Germline CDR1 is SGHVS and CDR2 is FQNEAQ. This CDR3 has 17 amino acids. The CDR3 DNA reads as TGTGCCAGCAGCTCGATCCGGGACAGAGCGAACACCGGGGAGCTGTTTTTT. This translates into CASSSIRDRANTGELFF.

The chain has TRBV11-2 and TRBJ2-1; the D gene is possibly TRBD1 (5 bases). Per germline, CDR1 SGHAT and CDR2 FQNNGV. The CDR3 sequence is 13 residues long. Trimming pared 8 bases from V and 4 bases from J, leaving 12 bases between. CDR3 sequence reads: CASSKGDYNEQFF. The CDR3, as DNA: TGTGCCAGCTCTAAAGGGGATTACAATGAGCAGTTCTTC.

The chain recombines TRBV4-1 with TRBJ1-2; D perhaps matches TRBD1 (6 bases). CDR1 MGHRA and CDR2 YSYEKL come from the germline V gene. Trimming took off 0 bases at V and 6 bases at J, with 14 bases between the two ends. The CDR3 is made up of 15 amino acids. The DNA for the CDR3 is TGCGCCAGCAGCCAAGAGTACGGCCAGGGGAATGGCTACACCTTC. Encoded protein: CASSQEYGQGNGYTF.

The rearrangement joins TRBV11-2 to TRBJ1-3, with 9 bases aligning to TRBD1. Germline V gives CDR1 SGHAT, CDR2 FQNNGV. The ends lost 5 bases at V and 0 bases at J; junction bases unmatched: 5. This CDR3 comprises 16 residues. This CDR3 reads CASSPRQGDSGNTIYF. CDR3 in DNA: TGTGCCAGCAGCCCCAGACAGGGGGACTCTGGAAACACCATATATTTT.

The chain joins TRBV7-2 to TRBJ1-4; TRBD1 might be the D (5 bases). CDR1 is SGHTA and CDR2 is FQGNSA in the germline V gene. The germline V and J ends were trimmed by 2 bases and 13 bases, with 17 bases remaining between them. This CDR3 is 14 amino acids long. The CDR3 here is CASSLRDVVGGLFF. For the CDR3, the DNA is TGTGCCAGCAGCTTACGGGACGTCGTGGGAGGACTGTTTTTT.

This chain links TRBV6-6 with TRBJ1-3; D may be TRBD1 (6 bases). The CDR3 runs to 16 residues. The germline gives CDR1 MNHNY, CDR2 SVGAGI (reference sequence). V gave up 0 bases and J gave up 2 bases, with 11 bases separating them. CDR3 nucleotides: TGTGCCAGCAGTTACTCAGGGACAACAGCTGGAAACACCATATATTTT. It encodes CASSYSGTTAGNTIYF.

The V and J genes are TRBV7-8 and TRBJ2-5, with TRBD2 identical over 8 bases. The CDR3 consists of 15 residues. Germline V gene sequence: CDR1 SGHVS, CDR2 FQNEAQ. V dropped 3 bases and J dropped 1; count of bases not matched to a gene: 4. The CDR3 loop reads CASSLPGGPQETQYF. For the CDR3, the DNA is TGTGCCAGCAGCTTGCCGGGGGGGCCCCAAGAGACCCAGTACTTC.

The chain employs TRBV2 and TRBJ2-5; TRBD1 agrees at 7 bases. J lost 9 bases, V lost 8 bases, and 6 bases had no gene match. Germline V gene sequence: CDR1 SNHLY, CDR2 FYNNEI. The CDR3 consists of 11 residues. In DNA form, the CDR3 reads TGTGCCAGCGGGGACAGTGCGGCCCAGTACTTC. This gives the protein CASGDSAAQYF. Complete variable domain (other parts from reference TRBV2 and TRBJ2-5): EPEVTQTPSHQVTQMGQEVILRCVPISNHLYFYWYRQILGQKVEFLVSFYNNEISEKSEIFDDQFSVERPDGSNFTLKIRSTKLEDSAMYFCASGDSAAQYFGPGTRLLVL.

The chain has TRBV5-1 and TRBJ2-1, with D tentatively TRBD1 (5 bases). The CDR3 sequence is 13 residues long. From germline, CDR1 is SGHRS and CDR2 YFSETQ. V lost 7 bases and J 2 bases, leaving 10 bases between the germline ends. The CDR3 sequence is CASQQAPYNEQFF. CDR3 sequence (DNA): TGCGCCAGCCAACAGGCCCCCTACAATGAGCAGTTCTTC.

J is TRBJ1-2 and V is TRBV2; 9 nucleotides agree with TRBD1. Germline trimming cut 5 bases from V and 5 bases from J; bases unmatched to any gene: 6. The germline V gene encodes CDR1 SNHLY and CDR2 FYNNEI. The CDR3 extends over 14 amino acids. The CDR3 sequence: CASSWGQGGYGYTF. The CDR3 bases are TGTGCCAGCAGTTGGGGACAGGGAGGGTATGGCTACACCTTC.

The V call is TRBV14, the J call TRBJ2-1; 11 bases match TRBD1. The CDR3 totals 17 residues. The V and J ends lost 4 bases and 1 base, in that order; junction bases with no gene match: 6. In germline, CDR1 is SGHDN, CDR2 FVKESK. This CDR3 reads CASSPQDRGRSYNEQFF. The DNA of the CDR3 is TGTGCCAGCAGCCCGCAGGACAGGGGGCGATCCTACAATGAGCAGTTCTTC.

DNA of the CDR3: TGTGCCAGCAGCTTAATCCTCCGGTCAGATACGCAGTATTTT. It encodes CASSLILRSDTQYF. The rearrangement joins TRBV7-8 to TRBJ2-3; D remains unclear. The CDR3 spans 14 residues. The V gene lost 2 bases and the J gene lost 4 bases, with 10 bases spanning the gap. Germline V gene lookup returns CDR1 SGHVS and CDR2 FQNEAQ.

The chain joins TRBV11-3 to TRBJ1-5; 7 bases map to TRBD1. The CDR3 extends over 16 amino acids. Germline-derived CDR1 and CDR2 are SGHNT and YENEEA. V trimming: 4 bases; J trimming: 7 bases; junction bases outside the gene matches: 13. CDR3 loop: CASSSRTGPLGQPQHF. CDR3 DNA sequence: TGTGCCAGCAGCTCCCGGACAGGCCCACTGGGACAGCCCCAGCATTTT.

This clone was seen only a few times. The rearrangement links TRBV7-3 to TRBJ1-1; D remains ambiguous. The CDR3 consists of 14 residues. CDR1 and CDR2 (germline): SGHTA, FQGTGA. The germline V and J ends were trimmed by 5 bases and 2 bases, with 12 bases remaining between them. CDR3 DNA sequence: TGTGCCAGCAGCGGACTACAAACCAACACTGAAGCTTTCTTT. The encoded protein is CASSGLQTNTEAFF.

The V gene is TRBV19, the J gene TRBJ1-2; TRBD1 matches at 12 bases. The junction had 5 bases not matched to a gene; V was cut back by 5 bases and J by 7 bases. The germline V gene has CDR1 LNHDA and CDR2 SQIVND (reference sequence). The CDR3 length is 14 residues. CDR3 nucleotide sequence: TGTGCCAGTAGTCCCCGGGACAGGGGGCCTGGCTACACCTTC. Encoded protein: CASSPRDRGPGYTF.

V gene TRBV7-9 combines with J gene TRBJ1-1; D might be TRBD1 (5 bases). V lost 8 bases and J 3 bases, leaving 16 bases between the germline ends. The CDR3 has 14 amino acids. Germline CDR1 is SEHNR and CDR2 is FQNEAQ (reference sequence). The CDR3 region has the DNA TGTGCCAGCTTCACCGGGACGGGGGACACTGAAGCTTTCTTT. It encodes CASFTGTGDTEAFF.